The next 21 T cell receptor beta chains were all read from a single sample in a study of cytomegalovirus exposure and HLA in healthy donors. It was with 60 Vbeta and 13 Jbeta primers that the PCR ran. Sequenced by immunoSEQ multiplex PCR; TCRdb stores in-frame clones only, minus some. This repertoire shows around 140,000 clones, around nine tenths found once; its top ten account for 4.5% to 6.5%. The source material was PBMCs. These TCRs come from a woman aged 30 to 39 in good health and CMV-seronegative.

This chain uses TRBV18 with TRBJ2-7; TRBD1 matches 8 bases. This CDR3 region has 15 residues. Unmatched junction bases numbered 8, after V lost 6 bases and J lost 1 base. The germline gives CDR1 KGHSH, CDR2 LQKENI. This chain's CDR3 is CASSATGAPSYEQYF. CDR3 bases: TGTGCCAGCTCGGCGACAGGGGCGCCATCCTACGAGCAGTACTTC.

The chain links TRBV7-9 to TRBJ1-2, with D tentatively TRBD1 (5 bases). This CDR3 contains 14 residues. V was cut by 3 bases and J by 6 bases, with 14 bases left in between. Per germline, CDR1 SEHNR and CDR2 FQNEAQ (reference sequence). The CDR3 coding sequence is TGTGCCAGCAGCTTGGGCGTTGGGGGGAATGGCTACACCTTC. As protein: CASSLGVGGNGYTF.

This clone occurred a few times. V and J are TRBV5-8 and TRBJ1-1, with 7 nucleotides matching TRBD1. V lost 4 bases and J lost 4; bases outside the gene matches: 10. The CDR3 loop spans 15 amino acids. The germline gives CDR1 SGHTS, CDR2 YDEGEE. DNA for the CDR3: TGTGCCAGCAGCAGGACAGGCTTTGGGGGCACTGAAGCTTTCTTT. Protein: CASSRTGFGGTEAFF. The full variable domain, in which reference TRBV5-8 and TRBJ1-1 provide the parts outside the CDR3, is EAGVTQSPTHLIKTRGQQATLRCSPISGHTSVYWYQQALGLGLQFLLWYDEGEERNRGNFPPRFSGRQFPNYSSELNVNALELEDSALYLCASSRTGFGGTEAFFGQGTRLTVV.

V usage is TRBV23-1 and J usage is TRBJ1-1; unclear D gene. TRBV23-1 belongs to the ORF category, with a function that is uncertain. V was clipped by 4 bases and J by 4 bases, with 19 bases between them. CDR3 size: 16 residues. In nucleotides, the CDR3 is TGCGCCAGCAGTCGCCAGGTGGGGAGCCTGGGCACTGAAGCTTTCTTT. This codes for CASSRQVGSLGTEAFF.

This rearrangement joins TRBV6-5 to TRBJ1-1, with D tentatively TRBD1 (6 bases). V lost 1 base, J lost 5 bases, and 11 bases lay in between. From germline, CDR1 is MNHEY and CDR2 SVGAGI. CDR3 length: 14 amino acids. The CDR3 DNA follows: TGTGCCAGCAGTTACTTAAGGGGGACAACTGAAGCTTTCTTT. Translated: CASSYLRGTTEAFF.

This clone was observed a handful of times. V usage is TRBV6-4 and J usage is TRBJ2-1, with 11 bases matching TRBD2. Germline CDR1 MRHNA, CDR2 SNTAGT. This CDR3 contains 16 residues. The ends lost 4 bases at V and 8 bases at J; junction bases unmatched: 10. The CDR3 loop is CASSGLAGTPSDEQFF. Written as DNA, the CDR3 is TGTGCCAGCAGTGGACTAGCGGGGACTCCTTCGGATGAGCAGTTCTTC.

The rearrangement joins TRBV2 to TRBJ2-7; D possibly corresponds to TRBD1 (6 bases). The germline V and J ends were trimmed by 2 bases and 0 bases, with 11 bases remaining between them. Germline CDR1 and CDR2: SNHLY and FYNNEI. This CDR3 has 15 amino acids. CDR3 region: CASSEFGQSSYEQYF. The CDR3, as DNA: TGTGCCAGCAGTGAATTTGGACAGAGCTCCTACGAGCAGTACTTC.

The gene calls are TRBV18 and TRBJ1-6; maybe TRBD1 (5 bases). This CDR3 spans 16 amino acids. CDR1 is KGHSH and CDR2 is LQKENI in the germline V gene. The germline V and J ends were trimmed by 0 bases and 7 bases, with 13 bases remaining between them. This CDR3 reads CASSPPSPGLNSPLHF. CDR3 nucleotides: TGTGCCAGCTCACCACCGTCCCCGGGACTCAATTCACCCCTCCACTTT.

The chain has TRBV19 and TRBJ1-5; D might be TRBD1 (6 bases). V was trimmed by 1 base and J by 7 bases, leaving 14 bases between them. The CDR3 extends over 15 amino acids. CDR1 and CDR2 (germline): LNHDA, SQIVND (reference sequence). The CDR3 region is CASSIGWQGHQPQHF. Here the CDR3 DNA reads TGTGCCAGTAGTATAGGGTGGCAGGGACACCAGCCCCAGCATTTT.

The chain recombines TRBV10-3 with TRBJ2-3; 8 nucleotides align to TRBD1. CDR3 length equals 15 residues. Per the germline V gene, CDR1 is ENHRY and CDR2 is SYGVKD. Germline trimming cut 6 bases from V and 4 bases from J; bases unmatched to any gene: 9. For the CDR3, the DNA is TGTGCCATCAGCAAAACGGGACAGGCGTCAGATACGCAGTATTTT. It yields the protein CAISKTGQASDTQYF.

This chain joins TRBV10-3 and TRBJ2-7; 8 nucleotides agree with TRBD1. The CDR3 totals 15 residues. CDR1 and CDR2 (germline): ENHRY, SYGVKD. The ends lost 6 bases at V and 0 bases at J; junction bases unmatched: 7. The CDR3 is CAISGDRSLSYEQYF. The CDR3 DNA sequence: TGTGCCATCAGCGGGGACAGGTCCCTCTCCTACGAGCAGTACTTC.

The chain recombines TRBV28 with TRBJ1-1; 7 bases are a match to TRBD1. V lost 7 bases and J lost 0; bases outside the gene matches: 11. The length of the CDR3 is 16 residues. Per the germline V gene, CDR1 is MDHEN and CDR2 is SYDVKM. Written as DNA, the CDR3 is TGTGCCAGCACACCAGGGGGGATAATCATGAACACTGAAGCTTTCTTT. It specifies CASTPGGIIMNTEAFF.

This chain uses TRBV5-8 with TRBJ2-1; 11 bases are a match to TRBD1. Germline V lookup: CDR1 SGHTS, CDR2 YDEGEE. J lost 3 bases, V lost 2 bases, and 1 base had no gene match. The CDR3 covers 15 residues. CDR3 DNA: TGTGCCAGCAGCTTAGGGACAGGGGGCTACAATGAGCAGTTCTTC. Translating it yields CASSLGTGGYNEQFF.

V gene TRBV6-6 combines with J gene TRBJ2-7, with a weak D call TRBD2 (5 bases). V was trimmed by 2 bases and J by 4 bases, leaving 12 bases between them. The CDR3 is 14 amino acids. Per germline, CDR1 MNHNY and CDR2 SVGAGI (reference sequence). The chain's CDR3 is CASSYISRGYEQYF. The CDR3 nucleotides are TGTGCCAGCAGTTACATTTCTCGGGGTTACGAGCAGTACTTC.

This clone is large (0.1 to 1%) in the sample. CDR3 amino acids: CASSLVAGSYNEQFF. The CDR3 DNA is TGCGCCAGCAGCTTGGTCGCGGGCTCCTACAATGAGCAGTTCTTC. The rearrangement links TRBV5-1 to TRBJ2-1, with D possibly TRBD2 on 5 matching bases. Trimming removed 0 bases at V and 0 bases at J, with 7 bases between. The CDR3 runs to 15 residues. Germline CDR1 reads SGHRS; CDR2 reads YFSETQ.

This clone has a single count. The genes are TRBV28 and TRBJ2-2; D is undetermined. The CDR3 spans 15 residues. V was trimmed by 7 bases and J by 1 base, leaving 13 bases between them. Looked up from germline, CDR1 is MDHEN and CDR2 is SYDVKM. The chain's CDR3 is CASKNPQWNTGELFF. The CDR3 DNA is TGTGCCAGCAAAAATCCCCAGTGGAACACCGGGGAGCTGTTTTTT.

The chain couples TRBV9 to TRBJ2-3, with 9 bases aligning to TRBD2. J was trimmed by 4 bases and V by 0 bases; bases with no gene match: 6. Germline V gene sequence: CDR1 SGDLS, CDR2 YYNGEE. The CDR3 consists of 16 residues. The CDR3 protein is CASSVGGGRASDTQYF. The CDR3 coding sequence is TGTGCCAGCAGCGTAGGAGGCGGGAGGGCGTCAGATACGCAGTATTTT.

The CDR3 reads CASAEGDSYEQYF. DNA of the CDR3: TGTGCCAGCGCAGAGGGGGACTCCTACGAGCAGTACTTC. This sequence joins TRBV9 and TRBJ2-7; the D gene is possibly TRBD1 (6 bases). Trimming pared 7 bases from V and 0 bases from J, leaving 11 bases between. In germline, CDR1 is SGDLS, CDR2 YYNGEE. The CDR3 is made up of 13 amino acids. Full variable domain (rest looked up from reference TRBV9 and TRBJ2-7): DSGVTQTPKHLITATGQRVTLRCSPRSGDLSVYWYQQSLDQGLQFLIQYYNGEERAKGNILERFSAQQFPDLHSELNLSSLELGDSALYFCASAEGDSYEQYFGPGTRLTVT.

This rearrangement joins TRBV5-4 to TRBJ1-1; TRBD1 might be the D (5 bases). V lost 5 bases, J lost 4 bases, and 12 bases lay in between. Looked up from germline, CDR1 is SGHNT and CDR2 is YYREEE (reference sequence). This CDR3 has 13 amino acids. For the CDR3, the DNA is TGTGCCAGCAGGTCAGGGCGTAGCACTGAAGCTTTCTTT. Encoded protein: CASRSGRSTEAFF. The full variable domain, completed using reference TRBV5-4 and TRBJ1-1, is ETGVTQSPTHLIKTRGQQVTLRCSSQSGHNTVSWYQQALGQGPQFIFQYYREEENGRGNFPPRFSGLQFPNYSSELNVNALELDDSALYLCASRSGRSTEAFFGQGTRLTVV.

V usage is TRBV27 and J usage is TRBJ2-7; tentative D call: TRBD2 (5 bases). The germline V and J ends were trimmed by 5 bases and 3 bases, with 17 bases remaining between them. Germline V gene lookup returns CDR1 MNHEY and CDR2 SMNVEV (reference sequence). CDR3 length: 15 amino acids. The CDR3 protein is CASSPWLAPSYEQYF. CDR3 DNA sequence: TGTGCCAGCAGTCCCTGGCTAGCCCCCAGCTACGAGCAGTACTTC.

The chain carries TRBV9 and TRBJ1-6, with 10 bases matching TRBD1. Unmatched junction bases numbered 6, after V lost 4 bases and J lost 8 bases. The CDR3 spans 15 residues. Germline lookup yields CDR1 SGDLS and CDR2 YYNGEE. CDR3 bases: TGTGCCAGCAGCCCGGAGACAGGGGGCTATTCACCCCTCCACTTT. It is translated as CASSPETGGYSPLHF.